These T cell receptor beta chains were read from a single sample in a study of T cells in Graves' hyperthyroidism and ophthalmopathy. TCRdb re-called the multiplex PCR reads with MiXCR, one entry per CDR3 protein. The sample has some 440,000 distinct CDR3 sequences, around a sixth seen once. Sequencing was done on a sample of blood. The receptors originated from a woman aged 18-29 years with Graves' hyperthyroidism. The CDR3 runs from the conserved cysteine through the conserved F or W. The D gene is left open where the match is weak. The listing skips clone size in some rows; elsewhere it reads once, few, many or a size class.

>TRBD2|17|TRBJ2-1|TRBV7-2|many
TGTGCCAGCAGCTCACTAGCGGGGGGGTTCTCCTACAATGAGCAGTTCTTC
CASSSLAGGFSYNEQFF
>-|16|TRBJ2-6|TRBV5-1|few
TGCGCCAGCCACCCAGTGAGCCTTGGTGGGGCCAACGTCCTGACTTTC
CASHPVSLGGANVLTF
>-|12|TRBJ2-7|TRBV27|many
TGTGCCAGCAGTTTATTAGGGTACGAGCAGTACTTC
CASSLLGYEQYF
>-|18|TRBJ2-1|TRBV5-5|few
TGTGCCAGCAGCTTCCGAAACAGTCGGGACATCGTAACGGAGGGGCAGTTCTTC
CASSFRNSRDIVTEGQFF
>-|14|TRBJ2-3|TRBV5-1|-
TGCGCCAGCAGCCGGGACCTAAGCACAGATACGCAGTATTTT
CASSRDLSTDTQYF
>-|14|TRBJ1-1|TRBV4-1|-
TGCGCCAGCAGCCCCGGGGGGGTGAACACTGAAGCTTTCTTT
CASSPGGVNTEAFF
>TRBD2|17|TRBJ2-1|TRBV6-1|-
TGTGCCAGCAGTCAAACTATAGGACTAGCGGGAGAGAATGAGCAGTTCTTC
CASSQTIGLAGENEQFF
>-|15|TRBJ2-4|TRBV12-3/TRBV12-4|many
TGTGCCAGCAGCTCCATGCGCATGGCCAAAAACATTCAGTACTTC
CASSSMRMAKNIQYF
>-|15|TRBJ1-6|TRBV5-1|few
TGCGCCAGCAGCCTGGAACGGACGTTGGGTTCACCCCTCCACTTT
CASSLERTLGSPLHF
>-|19|TRBJ1-5|TRBV12-3/TRBV12-4|many
TGTGCCAGCAGCCCTTCGGGCACTCGGATCTTTTTTGGCAATCAGCCCCAGCATTTT
CASSPSGTRIFFGNQPQHF
>-|13|TRBJ2-3|TRBV14|few
TGTGCCAGCAGCCAAGATTTAGGTGATACGCAGTATTTT
CASSQDLGDTQYF
>-|12|TRBJ2-3|TRBV29-1|-
TGCAGCGTTGAAGGCGGGTCAGATACGCAGTATTTT
CSVEGGSDTQYF
>TRBD1|13|TRBJ1-3|TRBV5-1|many
TGCGCCAGCAGCGGGACAGCGAGAAACACCATATATTTT
CASSGTARNTIYF
>-|13|TRBJ2-4|TRBV28|-
TGTGCCAGCAGTTTCAACAGAAAAAACATTCAGTACTTC
CASSFNRKNIQYF
>-|15|TRBJ1-4|TRBV5-1|many
TGCGCCAGCAGCTTGCTGGGTGCAACTAATGAAAAACTGTTTTTT
CASSLLGATNEKLFF
>-|11|TRBJ2-7|TRBV20-1|few
TGCAGTGGCAAACAGGCATCCGAGCAGTACTTC
CSGKQASEQYF
>-|14|TRBJ2-7|TRBV27|many
TGTGCCAGCAGTTTAGGGGCCAGTACCTACGAGCAGTACTTC
CASSLGASTYEQYF
>-|14|TRBJ1-5|TRBV20-1|-
TGCAATGCTAGAGAGGGCAGGGAAACTCAGCCCCAGCATTTT
CNAREGRETQPQHF
>TRBD1|14|TRBJ2-2|TRBV20-1|few
TGCAGTGCTTTAATGGGGCAGGGGGCCGGGGAGCTGTTTTTT
CSALMGQGAGELFF
>-|16|TRBJ2-3|TRBV3-1|many
TGTGCCAGCAGCCAAGATACTTGGAGGGGCACAGATACGCAGTATTTT
CASSQDTWRGTDTQYF